This T cell receptor (beta chain) was recovered during a study of neoadjuvant anti-PD-1 for oral cavity cancer. The protocol was immunoSEQ multiplex PCR, while the TCRdb copy is restricted to in-frame clones and leaves out a portion. The data show roughly 67,000 clones, around 80% seen once. The study's findings and limits: Treg/Th17 ratio rose with pretreatment blood and fell with post-treatment tumor TCRbeta clonality.

Concerning this clone itself: Its antigen remains unidentified.

V lost 5 bases to trimming and J lost 4 bases, with 9 bases between them. This CDR3 has 13 amino acids. Germline CDR1 MNHEY, CDR2 SVGAGI. The clonotype originates from a person between 40 and 79 years old with oral cavity squamous cell carcinoma. The sample consisted of PBMCs, taken before nivolumab (anti-PD-1) treatment. V gene TRBV6-5 combines with J gene TRBJ1-5; D is unresolved. DNA of the CDR3: TGTGCCAGCAGTCCCGAAGCGAATCAGCCCCAGCATTTT. This sequence encodes CASSPEANQPQHF.